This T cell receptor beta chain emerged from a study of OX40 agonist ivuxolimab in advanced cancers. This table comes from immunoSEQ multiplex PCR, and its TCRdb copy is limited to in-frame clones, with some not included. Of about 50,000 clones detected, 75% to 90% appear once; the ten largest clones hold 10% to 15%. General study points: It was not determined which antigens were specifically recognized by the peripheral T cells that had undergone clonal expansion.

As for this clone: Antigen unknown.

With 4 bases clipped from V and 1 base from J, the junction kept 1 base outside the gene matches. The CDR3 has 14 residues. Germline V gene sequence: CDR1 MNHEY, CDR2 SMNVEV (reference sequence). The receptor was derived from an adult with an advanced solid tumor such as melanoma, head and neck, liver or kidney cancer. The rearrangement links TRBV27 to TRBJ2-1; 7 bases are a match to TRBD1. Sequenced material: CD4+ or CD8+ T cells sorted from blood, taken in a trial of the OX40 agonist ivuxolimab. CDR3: CASSSGQSYNEQFF. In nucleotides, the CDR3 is TGTGCCAGCAGTTCGGGACAGTCCTACAATGAGCAGTTCTTC.